The 14 T cell receptor beta chains below were found in one sample sequenced in a study of blood T cell repertoires in COVID-19. Profiled with immunoSEQ multiplex PCR; TCRdb holds only in-frame clones, not every one. This repertoire shows 250,000 to 300,000 clones, 80% to 85% found once; its top ten account for 5%. The material sequenced was PBMCs or T cells enriched from blood (not recorded which). Receptor source: a man in his forties who had been exposed to COVID-19.

The V call is TRBV9, the J call TRBJ2-3; 7 bases line up with TRBD2. The V and J ends lost 0 bases and 1 base, in that order; junction bases with no gene match: 11. CDR3 length: 18 amino acids. CDR1 SGDLS and CDR2 YYNGEE come from the germline V gene. The CDR3 here is CASSVAPGGAGGTDTQYF. The CDR3 DNA reads TGTGCCAGCAGCGTAGCTCCGGGGGGTGCGGGAGGCACAGATACGCAGTATTTT.

V gene TRBV18 combines with J gene TRBJ2-3, with D perhaps TRBD2 (5 bases). The germline V and J ends were trimmed by 0 bases and 4 bases, with 8 bases remaining between them. Looked up from germline, CDR1 is KGHSH and CDR2 is LQKENI. This CDR3 spans 14 amino acids. The CDR3 region is CASSPPGIADTQYF. CDR3 sequence (DNA): TGTGCCAGCTCACCACCCGGGATAGCAGATACGCAGTATTTT.

V gene TRBV30 combines with J gene TRBJ2-2, with D maybe TRBD1 (6 bases). The germline V and J ends were trimmed by 0 bases and 0 bases, with 14 bases remaining between them. The germline V gene has CDR1 GTSNPN and CDR2 SVGIG (reference sequence). This CDR3 has 17 residues. In DNA, the CDR3 is TGTGCCTGGAGTGTAGACAGGTCAAACGCGAACACCGGGGAGCTGTTTTTT. Translating gives CAWSVDRSNANTGELFF.

The V call is TRBV18, the J call TRBJ1-2; unclear D gene. Trimming pared 2 bases from V and 5 bases from J, leaving 15 bases between. Germline CDR1 is KGHSH and CDR2 is LQKENI. CDR3 length: 15 residues. CDR3 loop: CASSPKNSPVYGYTF. CDR3 in DNA: TGTGCCAGCTCACCAAAGAACAGCCCTGTTTATGGCTACACCTTC.

The rearrangement joins TRBV7-8 to TRBJ1-5, with D hard to call. This CDR3 has 16 residues. Trimming removed 0 bases at V and 3 bases at J, with 12 bases between. Germline V gives CDR1 SGHVS, CDR2 FQNEAQ. CDR3 in DNA: TGTGCCAGCAGCTTAGCCCCCAGCGGACCCAATCAGCCCCAGCATTTT. Protein sequence: CASSLAPSGPNQPQHF.

The chain couples TRBV19 to TRBJ1-2; D ambiguous. Germline values: CDR1 LNHDA, CDR2 SQIVND (reference sequence). V shed 7 bases and J shed 5 bases, with 8 bases lying between them. The CDR3 spans 11 residues. Written as DNA, the CDR3 is TGTGCCAGTAACAGCCTATATGGCTACACCTTC. Residues: CASNSLYGYTF.

This clone was counted a single time. This chain joins TRBV6-5 and TRBJ2-3; 7 bases fit TRBD2. The length of the CDR3 is 14 residues. V lost 3 bases, J lost 4 bases, and 4 bases stayed unmatched. Germline CDR1 MNHEY, CDR2 SVGAGI. The CDR3 bases are TGTGCCAGCAGTTATTCGGGAGGAGCAGATACGCAGTATTTT. Encoded protein: CASSYSGGADTQYF.

The table lists this clone with a count of one. The V gene is TRBV29-1, the J gene TRBJ2-3; 7 bases match TRBD2. CDR3 length equals 17 residues. V lost 4 bases to trimming and J lost 1 base; unmatched junction nucleotides: 14. Germline CDR1 and CDR2: SQVTM and ANQGSEA. The CDR3 bases are TGCAGCGTTGTGAGCCTGAGACTAGCCGGGGGCACAGATACGCAGTATTTT. Its translation is CSVVSLRLAGGTDTQYF.

The genes are TRBV18 and TRBJ2-2; 9 nucleotides match TRBD2. The CDR3 is 16 residues long. Per the germline V gene, CDR1 is KGHSH and CDR2 is LQKENI. The trim removed 4 bases at V and 3 bases at J, leaving 6 bases unmatched. The CDR3 DNA is TGTGCCAGCTCACTTCAACGGACTAGCGACACCGGGGAGCTGTTTTTT. Its protein is CASSLQRTSDTGELFF.

The chain is built from TRBV30 and TRBJ1-1; D unclear. The CDR3 is made up of 12 amino acids. Germline-derived CDR1 and CDR2 are GTSNPN and SVGIG (reference sequence). The germline V and J ends were trimmed by 4 bases and 5 bases, with 11 bases remaining between them. CDR3 bases: TGTGCCTGGATGGCCCTCGGGACTGAAGCTTTCTTT. Translation gives CAWMALGTEAFF.

This sequence joins TRBV30 and TRBJ2-3, with 10 bases fitting TRBD2. The CDR3 extends over 14 amino acids. Germline CDR1 and CDR2: GTSNPN and SVGIG (reference sequence). Unmatched junction bases numbered 6, after V lost 7 bases and J lost 2 bases. In DNA form, the CDR3 reads TGTGCCTTATCCGGGACTAGCGCCACAGATACGCAGTATTTT. It yields the protein CALSGTSATDTQYF.

This clone has just a few counts. The rearrangement links TRBV19 to TRBJ1-5, with a weak D call TRBD1 (5 bases). Germline CDR1 reads LNHDA; CDR2 reads SQIVND (reference sequence). CDR3 size: 15 residues. Trimming took off 3 bases at V and 6 bases at J, with 15 bases between the two ends. Here the CDR3 reads CASSIEGTGVQPQHF. The DNA for the CDR3 is TGTGCCAGTAGTATTGAAGGGACGGGAGTTCAGCCCCAGCATTTT.

The chain links TRBV5-1 to TRBJ2-2; 7 bases agree with TRBD2. This CDR3 region has 18 residues. J gave up 1 base and V 0 bases, and 9 bases lay outside the gene matches. Germline V gives CDR1 SGHRS, CDR2 YFSETQ. CDR3 sequence: CASSLGAGRGRNTGELFF. The CDR3 DNA follows: TGCGCCAGCAGCTTGGGCGCGGGGCGCGGGAGGAACACCGGGGAGCTGTTTTTT. Using reference TRBV5-1 and TRBJ2-2 for the parts outside the CDR3, the full variable domain is KAGVTQTPRYLIKTRGQQVTLSCSPISGHRSVSWYQQTPGQGLQFLFEYFSETQRNKGNFPGRFSGRQFSNSRSEMNVSTLELGDSALYLCASSLGAGRGRNTGELFFGEGSRLTVL.

The rearrangement joins TRBV6-5 to TRBJ2-2, with 7 positions matching TRBD2. Germline CDR1 and CDR2: MNHEY and SVGAGI. CDR3 size: 15 residues. The V segment lost 2 bases and the J segment 5 bases; nucleotides outside the gene matches: 5. In DNA, the CDR3 is TGTGCCAGCAGTTACGCGGGAGTGTTAACCGGGGAGCTGTTTTTT. Encoded protein: CASSYAGVLTGELFF.